This TCR beta chain stems from a study of early T cells in non-severe SARS-CoV-2 infection. Study-level background: Unsorted whole blood bulk RNA was sequenced, with unpaired chains.

In the library, individual cDNA molecules carried attached unique molecular identifiers. TCRdb re-analysed the 5' RACE reads in MiXCR, keeping a single row per CDR3 protein. The sample shows approximately 42,000 distinct CDR3 sequences, around 5.7% of them seen only once. CDR3 length: 13 amino acids. From germline, CDR1 is SEHNR and CDR2 FQNEAQ (reference sequence). V was clipped by 2 bases and J by 4 bases, with 8 bases between them. This clonotype was recorded many times. What it binds is not known. Study observations and caveats: The matching step, a VDJdb search, favored anti-spike CD8 responses and missed private and CD4 specificities.

The sequencing sample was made of whole blood. The source of this sequence is an adult who was a healthcare worker with PCR-confirmed SARS-CoV-2 infection or an uninfected control (not recorded which). The rearrangement uses TRBV7-9 and TRBJ1-2; D unclear. CDR3 sequence (DNA): TGTGCCAGCAGCTTATCGGCTCTCTATGGCTACACCTTC. Translation: CASSLSALYGYTF.